The next 27 T cell receptor beta chains were all read from a single sample in a study of T cells in Graves' hyperthyroidism and ophthalmopathy. It was RNA transcripts that yielded the amplified TCR beta CDR3 regions. Initially, a first-round RT-PCR of the TCR CDR3 employed the HTBI primer set. Via MiXCR, TCRdb re-called the multiplex PCR reads, giving one row per CDR3 protein. The sample contains more than 500,000 distinct CDR3 sequences, about 14% of which appear only once. The specimen sequenced was blood. These receptors came from a middle-aged woman with Graves' hyperthyroidism.

This clonotype was counted ten times or more. The V call is TRBV30, the J call TRBJ1-5, with 7 bases aligning to TRBD1. Germline V gives CDR1 GTSNPN, CDR2 SVGIG (reference sequence). The CDR3 runs to 14 residues. V was pared by 3 bases and J by 1 base, with 3 bases of the junction left unmatched. CDR3: CAWRQQGSNQPQHF. CDR3 DNA sequence: TGTGCCTGGAGACAACAGGGGAGCAATCAGCCCCAGCATTTT.

The chain recombines TRBV27 with TRBJ1-5; TRBD1 is a possible D gene (5 bases). This CDR3 is 14 amino acids long. CDR1 is MNHEY and CDR2 is SMNVEV in the germline V gene (reference sequence). V lost 6 bases and J lost 5, with 14 bases in between. The CDR3 loop reads CASREGQDYQPQHF. CDR3 nucleotide sequence: TGTGCCAGCAGGGAGGGGCAGGACTATCAGCCCCAGCATTTT.

This clonotype came up many times. V is TRBV12-3 or TRBV12-4 and J is TRBJ2-7; 11 bases fit TRBD2. The V segment lost 5 bases and the J segment 9 bases; nucleotides outside the gene matches: 9. The CDR3 length is 14 residues. The CDR3 protein is CASSRTSGGGGQYF. Written as DNA, the CDR3 is TGTGCCAGCAGTAGAACTAGCGGGGGCGGTGGGCAGTACTTC.

The genes are TRBV7-3 and TRBJ2-7, with D perhaps being TRBD1 or TRBD2 (5 bases each). V lost 6 bases, J lost 5 bases, and 17 bases lay in between. CDR3 length: 14 amino acids. Germline loops: CDR1 SGHTA, CDR2 FQGTGA. The CDR3 protein is CASRLNRDANEQYF. In DNA, the CDR3 is TGTGCCAGCAGGCTAAACCGGGACGCCAACGAGCAGTACTTC.

The V gene is TRBV10-3, the J gene TRBJ1-2; no definite D call. The CDR3 has 14 amino acids. Germline CDR1 is ENHRY and CDR2 is SYGVKD. Trimming removed 0 bases from V and 6 bases from J, with 11 bases in between. The CDR3 sequence: CAISESTFQHGYTF. As DNA, the CDR3 is TGTGCCATCAGTGAGTCCACTTTTCAGCATGGCTACACCTTC.

This clonotype was counted at least ten times. This sequence joins TRBV5-5 and TRBJ2-1; TRBD1 aligns across 7 bases. From germline, CDR1 is SGHKS and CDR2 YYEKEE (reference sequence). V trimming: 5 bases; J trimming: 5 bases; junction bases outside the gene matches: 4. The CDR3 covers 13 residues. CDR3 nucleotides: TGTGCCAGCAGTTGGGGACAGAACAATGAGCAGTTCTTC. This encodes CASSWGQNNEQFF.

This clonotype showed up many times. V is TRBV28 and J is TRBJ2-1, with 8 bases matching TRBD2. The V segment lost 7 bases and the J segment 7 bases; nucleotides outside the gene matches: 15. CDR3 length: 16 amino acids. The germline V gene has CDR1 MDHEN and CDR2 SYDVKM. The CDR3 loop reads CASTSPDSGTRNEQFF. As DNA, the CDR3 is TGTGCCAGCACCTCGCCTGATTCCGGGACTAGGAATGAGCAGTTCTTC.

This clonotype was counted many times. The chain links TRBV28 to TRBJ2-5; 10 bases are shared with TRBD2. Germline V gene lookup returns CDR1 MDHEN and CDR2 SYDVKM. The CDR3 is made up of 16 amino acids. Trimming cost V 7 bases and J 2 bases; bases outside gene matches: 10. The CDR3 loop reads CASTLRGLAIQETQYF. The CDR3 DNA is TGTGCCAGCACTCTCCGGGGACTAGCGATTCAAGAGACCCAGTACTTC.

This clonotype was seen at least ten times. The J gene is TRBJ1-1, the V gene TRBV7-3; D is unresolved. CDR3 length: 14 amino acids. The V and J ends lost 2 bases and 3 bases respectively, with 10 bases between them. Germline assignment: CDR1 SGHTA and CDR2 FQGTGA. Here the CDR3 DNA reads TGTGCCAGCAGCTTATCCTCCGGGGACACTGAAGCTTTCTTT. Translated, it gives CASSLSSGDTEAFF.

There are many counts of this clonotype. The chain combines TRBV27 with TRBJ2-1; D uncertain. V dropped 5 bases and J dropped 5 bases, with 13 bases sitting between them. The CDR3 covers 14 residues. Germline CDR1 is MNHEY and CDR2 is SMNVEV (reference sequence). The CDR3 DNA reads as TGTGCCAGCAGTATTCCCGGCTCTCACAATGAGCAGTTCTTC. It specifies CASSIPGSHNEQFF.

This clonotype has a handful of counts. J is TRBJ2-5 and V is TRBV6-1, with D possibly being TRBD1 (5 bases). V shed 3 bases and J shed 2 bases, with 10 bases lying between them. Germline V CDR1 and CDR2: MNHNS, SASEGT. This CDR3 spans 14 amino acids. The CDR3 loop is CASSEPNRQETQYF. Here the CDR3 DNA reads TGTGCCAGCAGTGAGCCGAACAGGCAAGAGACCCAGTACTTC.

This clonotype was seen repeatedly, ten times or more. The genes are TRBV5-4 and TRBJ1-1; D might be TRBD1 (5 bases). The CDR3 sequence is 15 residues long. The germline V gene encodes CDR1 SGHNT and CDR2 YYREEE (reference sequence). V lost 0 bases and J lost 4, with 13 bases in between. The CDR3: CASSLGGRGGTEAFF. As DNA, the CDR3 is TGTGCCAGCAGCTTGGGTGGGAGGGGAGGCACTGAAGCTTTCTTT.

This clonotype has ten or more counts. V is TRBV28 and J is TRBJ1-2; unclear D gene. Germline loops: CDR1 MDHEN, CDR2 SYDVKM. The CDR3 has 14 residues. V lost 1 base and J 8 bases, leaving 14 bases between the germline ends. The CDR3 sequence: CASSLSAASDGYTF. The CDR3 nucleotides are TGTGCCAGCAGTTTATCCGCAGCAAGCGACGGCTACACCTTC.

This clonotype was found many times. The J gene is TRBJ1-6, the V gene TRBV6-5; 8 bases are a match to TRBD1. The CDR3 runs to 15 residues. Germline V gene lookup returns CDR1 MNHEY and CDR2 SVGAGI. The junction had 6 bases not matched to a gene; V was cut back by 3 bases and J by 8 bases. The chain's CDR3 is CASSYLGTGDSPLHF. CDR3 coding DNA: TGTGCCAGCAGTTATCTCGGGACAGGCGATTCACCCCTCCACTTT.

V usage is TRBV4-1 and J usage is TRBJ1-6; the match to TRBD1 covers 7 bases. The length of the CDR3 is 15 residues. Germline lookup yields CDR1 MGHRA and CDR2 YSYEKL. The J segment lost 8 bases and the V segment lost 4 bases, leaving 8 bases of the junction unmatched. The CDR3, as DNA: TGCGCCAGCAGCCGGCGGCGGGACAGCGATTCACCCCTCCACTTT. Translation gives CASSRRRDSDSPLHF.

In its sample, this clonotype was seen a few times. The chain is built from TRBV29-1 and TRBJ1-1; 7 nucleotides align to TRBD1. CDR1 is SQVTM and CDR2 is ANQGSEA in the germline V gene. The CDR3 is 14 amino acids. With V trimmed by 7 bases and J by 3 bases, 11 bases remained unmatched. The CDR3 protein is CSGQGSEWDTEAFF. The CDR3 nucleotides read TGCAGCGGACAGGGAAGCGAGTGGGACACTGAAGCTTTCTTT.

This clonotype was recorded a few times. The gene calls are TRBV30 and TRBJ2-2; 16 bases match TRBD2. The CDR3 runs 18 residues. V lost 0 bases to trimming and J lost 7 bases; unmatched junction nucleotides: 8. From germline, CDR1 is GTSNPN and CDR2 SVGIG (reference sequence). The chain's CDR3 is CAWSVRGTSGRVNGELFF. The CDR3 DNA is TGTGCCTGGAGTGTACGAGGGACTAGCGGGAGGGTGAACGGGGAGCTGTTTTTT. Combining the CDR3 with reference TRBV30 and TRBJ2-2 gives the whole variable domain SQTIHQWPATLVQPVGSPLSLECTVEGTSNPNLYWYRQAAGRGLQLLFYSVGIGQISSEVPQNLSASRPQDRQFILSSKKLLLSDSGFYLCAWSVRGTSGRVNGELFFGEGSRLTVL.

This clonotype was seen a few times. The chain links TRBV29-1 to TRBJ2-5; D is undetermined. CDR1 and CDR2 (germline): SQVTM, ANQGSEA. V was shortened by 5 bases and J by 0 bases, with 4 bases between the two germline ends. This CDR3 has 11 amino acids. The CDR3 spells CSVTDQETQYF. CDR3 sequence (DNA): TGCAGCGTTACGGACCAAGAGACCCAGTACTTC.

This clonotype was seen many times. V usage is TRBV3-1 and J usage is TRBJ1-5, with D unclear. There are 11 residues in the CDR3. Trimming removed 8 bases from V and 4 bases from J, with 6 bases in between. From germline, CDR1 is LGHDT and CDR2 YNNKEL (reference sequence). Here the CDR3 DNA reads TGTGCCAGCGGCGAAAATCAGCCCCAGCATTTT. The encoded protein is CASGENQPQHF. Complete variable domain (other parts from reference TRBV3-1 and TRBJ1-5): DTAVSQTPKYLVTQMGNDKSIKCEQNLGHDTMYWYKQDSKKFLKIMFSYNNKELIINETVPNRFSPKSPDKAHLNLHINSLELGDSAVYFCASGENQPQHFGDGTRLSIL.

This clonotype has just a few counts. The chain has TRBV9 and TRBJ1-2; D might be TRBD1 (5 bases). Germline CDR1 reads SGDLS; CDR2 reads YYNGEE. With 0 bases removed from V and 8 bases from J, the gap between germline ends came to 11 bases. There are 13 residues in the CDR3. Here the CDR3 reads CASSVGGVDGYTF. The CDR3 coding sequence is TGTGCCAGCAGCGTAGGAGGGGTTGACGGCTACACCTTC.

This chain connects TRBV5-1 to TRBJ2-7; D perhaps matches TRBD1 (6 bases). Trimming removed 2 bases at V and 6 bases at J, with 18 bases between. Looked up from germline, CDR1 is SGHRS and CDR2 is YFSETQ. The CDR3 covers 15 residues. The chain's CDR3 is CASSFSGQGPGEQYF. CDR3 sequence (DNA): TGCGCCAGCAGCTTCTCGGGCCAGGGGCCTGGCGAGCAGTACTTC.

J is TRBJ2-2 and V is TRBV5-1; TRBD2 aligns across 8 bases. In germline, CDR1 is SGHRS, CDR2 YFSETQ. Trimming at V came to 3 bases and at J to 5 bases, leaving 9 bases not matched to a gene. The CDR3 is 16 amino acids. In DNA, the CDR3 is TGCGCCAGCAGCTCCACTAGCGGAGTCATAACCGGGGAGCTGTTTTTT. Translating it yields CASSSTSGVITGELFF.

CDR3 amino acids: CASSDRWTGLLYGYTF. Here the CDR3 DNA reads TGTGCCAGCAGTGACAGATGGACAGGGTTACTCTATGGCTACACCTTC. J is TRBJ1-2 and V is TRBV6-4; 8 positions match TRBD1. Germline lookup yields CDR1 MRHNA and CDR2 SNTAGT. V was pared by 2 bases and J by 4 bases, with 9 bases of the junction left unmatched. CDR3 size: 16 residues.

This clonotype was recorded at least ten times. The chain is built from TRBV20-1 and TRBJ2-7; D gene uncertain. The V end lost 6 bases, the J end lost 2 bases, and 17 bases lay between the germline ends. The CDR3 has 14 residues. Germline lookup yields CDR1 DFQATT and CDR2 SNEGSKA (reference sequence). In DNA, the CDR3 is TGCAGTGCCGAGACCCCTGGCGGAACCTACGAGCAGTACTTC. Its protein is CSAETPGGTYEQYF.

The chain uses TRBV16 and TRBJ2-1; the D is unclear. The CDR3 extends over 14 amino acids. The germline CDR1 and CDR2 sequences are KGHSY and FQNENV. V lost 3 bases and J 8 bases, leaving 14 bases between the germline ends. The CDR3 sequence is CASSQGPPADEQFF. CDR3 in DNA: TGTGCCAGCAGCCAGGGCCCCCCGGCTGATGAGCAGTTCTTC.

This clonotype was recorded many times. V is TRBV28 and J is TRBJ2-1, with D tentatively TRBD1 or TRBD2 (5 bases each). Trimming left V 2 bases short and J 6 bases short, with 8 bases between. Germline assignment: CDR1 MDHEN and CDR2 SYDVKM. This CDR3 spans 13 amino acids. CDR3 coding DNA: TGTGCCAGCAGTTTAGGGGGATCCAATGAGCAGTTCTTC. As protein: CASSLGGSNEQFF.

V gene TRBV9 combines with J gene TRBJ2-7; D gene unclear. V was trimmed by 4 bases and J by 2 bases, leaving 16 bases between them. The CDR3 extends over 15 amino acids. In germline, CDR1 is SGDLS, CDR2 YYNGEE. CDR3 in DNA: TGTGCCAGCAGCCCCCACAGTGACCGACCCTACGAGCAGTACTTC. Translated: CASSPHSDRPYEQYF.